These 20 T cell receptor beta chains originate from one sample sequenced in a study of immune characterization of retroperitoneal liposarcoma. TCRdb used MiXCR to reprocess the PCR reads, holding one entry per CDR3 protein. Counted here are 9,500 to 13,000 distinct CDR3 sequences, under 35% occurring once; the ten biggest clones make up 9.3%. The sample comprised tumor tissue. The receptor source for this set is a female donor with retroperitoneal liposarcoma.

In its sample, this clonotype ranks as large. This chain links TRBV11-3 with TRBJ2-3, with TRBD2 matching over 11 bases. The CDR3 is 17 amino acids. CDR1 SGHNT and CDR2 YENEEA come from the germline V gene. J was trimmed by 4 bases and V by 5 bases; bases with no gene match: 11. This CDR3 is CASSTSRLAGGADTQYF. Written as DNA, the CDR3 is TGTGCCAGCAGCACCAGCCGCCTAGCGGGAGGTGCAGATACGCAGTATTTT.

In the case of this clonotype: Being one base from a much bigger clone, this may be a read error. V usage is TRBV6-8 and J usage is TRBJ2-7; possibly TRBD1 for D (7 bases). Germline V gene sequence: CDR1 MNHGY, CDR2 SAAAGT. The CDR3 runs 15 residues. The CDR3: CANSYSGGLQNEQYF. The CDR3 region has the DNA TGTGCCAACAGTTACTCAGGGGGACTGCAGAACGAGCAGTACTTC.

This clonotype is termed medium-sized. This chain links TRBV10-2 with TRBJ2-7, with a weak D call TRBD2 (7 bases). The germline V gene encodes CDR1 WSHSY and CDR2 SAAADI. Between the trimmed V and J ends, which lost 3 bases and 10 bases, there was a span of 16 bases. CDR3 length: 13 amino acids. The CDR3 sequence: CASSDPGRGQQYF. The DNA for the CDR3 is TGCGCCAGCAGTGATCCAGGGCGGGGGCAACAGTACTTC.

The table lists this clonotype with a few counts. V gene TRBV6-1 combines with J gene TRBJ2-1; 11 positions match TRBD2. Germline V gene lookup returns CDR1 MNHNS and CDR2 SASEGT. The junction had 5 bases not matched to a gene; V was cut back by 6 bases and J by 4 bases. CDR3 size: 15 residues. CDR3 in amino acids: CASRIRLAGYNEQFF. In DNA, the CDR3 is TGTGCCAGCAGGATTAGACTAGCGGGATACAATGAGCAGTTCTTC.

This chain uses TRBV11-3 with TRBJ2-1, with a possible D match to TRBD1 (6 bases). Germline V gives CDR1 SGHNT, CDR2 YENEEA. V was clipped by 0 bases and J by 3 bases, with 12 bases between them. This CDR3 region has 16 residues. CDR3 region: CASSLDLGQSYNEQFF. The DNA of the CDR3 is TGTGCCAGCAGCTTAGATCTGGGACAAAGCTACAATGAGCAGTTCTTC.

In this sample, this clonotype turned up many times. A read error may account for a junction end that differs from germline. This chain connects TRBV6-1 to TRBJ2-1; D is perhaps TRBD2 (6 bases). Germline CDR1 reads MNHNS; CDR2 reads SASEGT. The CDR3 is 13 amino acids. The CDR3 DNA reads TGTGCCAGCAGTGAAGGTGGCACTAGCTCGATTGACTTC. As protein: CASSEGGTSSIDF.

The table lists this clonotype with a few counts. The chain carries TRBV12-3 or TRBV12-4 and TRBJ1-1; maybe TRBD1 (5 bases). The CDR3 spans 13 residues. Trimming took off 3 bases at V and 7 bases at J, with 12 bases between the two ends. The CDR3 bases are TGTGCCAGCAGTTTGAAGGGGCTGGGTGAAGCTTTCTTT. The encoded protein is CASSLKGLGEAFF.

This chain uses TRBV12-3 or TRBV12-4 with TRBJ2-4; 10 bases line up with TRBD2. V was pared by 6 bases and J by 13 bases, with 12 bases of the junction left unmatched. The CDR3 extends over 14 amino acids. CDR3 residues: CASRLAGRFNEQYF. The CDR3 DNA reads as TGTGCCAGCAGACTAGCGGGGAGATTCAATGAGCAGTACTTC.

For the CDR3, the DNA is TGTGCCAGCAGGTCCGGGACAGACTTCTTCATATATTTT. Its translation is CASRSGTDFFIYF. This chain joins TRBV6-1 and TRBJ1-3, with 7 nucleotides matching TRBD1. This CDR3 contains 13 residues. With V trimmed by 6 bases and J by 12 bases, 11 bases remained unmatched. Germline-derived CDR1 and CDR2 are MNHNS and SASEGT.

There are many counts of this clonotype. The rearrangement links TRBV7-6 to TRBJ2-3; TRBD1 agrees at 9 bases. The CDR3 is made up of 16 amino acids. With V trimmed by 1 base and J by 4 bases, 6 bases remained unmatched. Germline CDR1 reads SGHVS; CDR2 reads FNYEAQ. CDR3 coding DNA: TGTGCCAGCAGCTTAGTGGGGACAGGGTTTCCAGATACGCAGTATTTT. It yields the protein CASSLVGTGFPDTQYF.

This clonotype was counted only a few times. The CDR3 protein is CASSFQGAGQRSTGELFF. The CDR3 nucleotides read TGTGCCAGCAGCTTTCAAGGTGCGGGACAGCGATCCACCGGGGAGCTGTTTTTT. The chain is built from TRBV7-2 and TRBJ2-2; tentative D call: TRBD1 (7 bases). In germline, CDR1 is SGHTA, CDR2 FQGNSA. The CDR3 has 18 residues. Trimming stripped 3 bases from V and 4 bases from J, with 21 bases between.

Comment on this clonotype: A much bigger clone sits one base away, suggesting this may be a read error. The gene calls are TRBV6-1 and TRBJ2-3; TRBD2 matches 12 bases. V lost 7 bases and J lost 6; bases outside the gene matches: 8. Germline CDR1 MNHNS, CDR2 SASEGT. The CDR3 extends over 15 amino acids. As DNA, the CDR3 is TGTGCCAGCAATTACACTAGCGGGGGGTCGGATACGCAGTATTTT. This translates into CASNYTSGGSDTQYF.

This clonotype was seen many times. The chain uses TRBV7-9 and TRBJ2-1, with D hard to call. CDR3 length: 14 amino acids. Germline assignment: CDR1 SEHNR and CDR2 FQNEAQ (reference sequence). V lost 0 bases and J lost 10, with 13 bases in between. In DNA, the CDR3 is TGTGCCAGCAGCTTAGCGTCCGGGTTGGACGAGCAGTTCTTC. It specifies CASSLASGLDEQFF.

Many counts were recorded for this clonotype. The J gene is TRBJ2-1, the V gene TRBV7-6, with D perhaps assigned TRBD1 or TRBD2 (5 bases each). The CDR3 is 15 amino acids. V lost 5 bases and J 10 bases, leaving 21 bases between the germline ends. Germline V lookup: CDR1 SGHVS, CDR2 FNYEAQ. The CDR3 region has the DNA TGTGCCAGCAGCACCCTGCATTACCGGGGCGACGAGCAGTTCTTC. Translated: CASSTLHYRGDEQFF.

The rearrangement uses TRBV6-1 and TRBJ2-6; D gene unclear. The V end lost 6 bases, the J end lost 0 bases, and 9 bases lay between the germline ends. The CDR3 runs to 15 residues. Germline CDR1 MNHNS, CDR2 SASEGT. The CDR3 spells CASRDQDSGANVLTF. The CDR3 bases are TGTGCCAGCAGGGACCAAGACTCTGGGGCCAACGTCCTGACTTTC.

This clonotype was recorded a few times. The chain couples TRBV11-3 to TRBJ1-2; the D gene is possibly TRBD1 (5 bases). The V end lost 5 bases, the J end lost 3 bases, and 13 bases lay between the germline ends. Per germline, CDR1 SGHNT and CDR2 YENEEA. This CDR3 contains 14 residues. DNA for the CDR3: TGTGCCAGCAGCAGCCAAGGGGCTGACTATGGCTACACCTTC. As protein: CASSSQGADYGYTF. Combining the CDR3 with reference TRBV11-3 and TRBJ1-2 gives the whole variable domain EAGVVQSPRYKIIEKKQPVAFWCNPISGHNTLYWYLQNLGQGPELLIRYENEEAVDDSQLPKDRFSAERLKGVDSTLKIQPAELGDSAVYLCASSSQGADYGYTFGSGTRLTVV.

This clonotype was recorded at least ten times. The gene calls are TRBV6-1 and TRBJ2-5, with TRBD2 identical over 8 bases. The V gene end was trimmed by 6 bases and the J gene end by 3 bases; junction bases not matched to a gene: 3. From germline, CDR1 is MNHNS and CDR2 SASEGT. This CDR3 is 13 amino acids long. CDR3 DNA sequence: TGTGCCAGCAGCGGGGGGGGGAAAGAGACCCAGTACTTC. This codes for CASSGGGKETQYF.

The chain recombines TRBV6-1 with TRBJ2-3; no clear D gene. Germline CDR1 is MNHNS and CDR2 is SASEGT. Trimming stripped 6 bases from V and 0 bases from J, with 4 bases between. CDR3 length: 12 residues. CDR3 residues: CASSSSTDTQYF. For the CDR3, the DNA is TGTGCCAGCAGCTCTAGCACAGATACGCAGTATTTT.

The chain uses TRBV6-1 and TRBJ1-5; TRBD1 aligns across 9 bases. CDR1 and CDR2 (germline): MNHNS, SASEGT. The length of the CDR3 is 15 residues. V was clipped by 4 bases and J by 2 bases; unmatched bases: 3. The CDR3 DNA follows: TGTGCCAGCAGTGTCACAGGGGGCGGCAATCAGCCCCAGCATTTT. It translates to CASSVTGGGNQPQHF.

This clonotype is large in the sample. The genes are TRBV7-2 and TRBJ2-3, with 7 bases matching TRBD2. The V and J ends lost 3 bases and 2 bases, in that order; junction bases with no gene match: 2. This CDR3 region has 14 residues. Germline CDR1 and CDR2: SGHTA and FQGNSA. CDR3 residues: CASSFGGSTDTQYF. CDR3 bases: TGTGCCAGCAGCTTCGGGGGGTCCACAGATACGCAGTATTTT.